This TCR beta chain is from a study of blood T cell repertoires in COVID-19. Study overall: Some COVID-19 samples were acute and others convalescent; all came from the United States, Italy and Spain. PBMCs, B-cell-depleted T cells, or T cells were the source of the cDNA or gDNA that made up the material.

Looked up from germline, CDR1 is SGDLS and CDR2 is YYNGEE. The CDR3 covers 17 residues. The V and J ends lost 3 bases and 2 bases, in that order; junction bases with no gene match: 10. Original processing notes: Researchers report that nucleated cell counts were estimated from reference gene primer amplification. Method: immunoSEQ multiplex PCR; TCRdb's copy keeps in-frame clones and lacks some. Clone size and the V and J calls come from that table; the DNA yielded D and trimming. The table records 100,000 to 150,000 clones, approximately 90% of them present only once. The chain combines TRBV9 with TRBJ2-1; 8 nucleotides match TRBD2. The sequence was collected from a woman in her forties or fifties with acute or convalescent COVID-19. Sequencing was carried out using peripheral blood. CDR3 residues: CASSETPAGGTYNEQFF. Written as DNA, the CDR3 is TGTGCCAGCAGCGAAACTCCGGCGGGGGGAACCTACAATGAGCAGTTCTTC.